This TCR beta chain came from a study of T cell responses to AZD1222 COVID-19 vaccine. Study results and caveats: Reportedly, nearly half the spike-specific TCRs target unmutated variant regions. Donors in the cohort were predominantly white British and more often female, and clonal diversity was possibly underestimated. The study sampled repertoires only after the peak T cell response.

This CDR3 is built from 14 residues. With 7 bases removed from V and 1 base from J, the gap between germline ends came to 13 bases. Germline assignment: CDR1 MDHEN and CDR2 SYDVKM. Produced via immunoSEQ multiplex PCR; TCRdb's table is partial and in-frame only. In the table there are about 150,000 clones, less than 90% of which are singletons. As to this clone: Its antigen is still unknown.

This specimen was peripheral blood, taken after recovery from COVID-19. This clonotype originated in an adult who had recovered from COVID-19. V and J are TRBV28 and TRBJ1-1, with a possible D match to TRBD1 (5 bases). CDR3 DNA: TGTGCCAGCAACCAGCGTGGGGGGAACACTGAAGCTTTCTTT. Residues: CASNQRGGNTEAFF.